Listed below are T cell receptor beta chains from one sample, sequenced in a study of T cell repertoires in cytomegalovirus infection. TCRdb itself ran the reads through MiXCR, one entry per CDR3 protein. The table includes roughly 570,000 distinct CDR3 sequences, 40% detected once. The antigens for these receptors are not known. Sample: cultured PBMCs, taken from culture after CMV antigen stimulation. These receptors all stem from a human donor in good health (CMV status not recorded). Some clones in this sample may be carry-over from other donors' samples. The CDR3 runs from the conserved cysteine through the conserved F or W. A D gene is named only where the DNA matches it firmly. Some rows have no size entry. The others give once, few or many, or a class for an expanded clone.

d_gene	abundance	v_gene	j_gene	CDR3nt	CDR3aa
TRBD2	few	TRBV7-8	TRBJ2-1	TGTGCCAGCAGCCCAGGACTAGCGGAAGAGCAGTTCTTC	CASSPGLAEEQFF
NA	NA	TRBV7-2	TRBJ2-7	TGTGCCAGCAGCTTAGCGGCACGCGAGCAGTACTTC	CASSLAAREQYF
TRBD1	few	TRBV5-1	TRBJ2-3	TGCGCCAGCAGCTTCCGGGACAGATCTTCGGATACGCAGTATTTT	CASSFRDRSSDTQYF
TRBD1	NA	TRBV5-3	TRBJ1-4	TGTGCCAGCAGCTTGGGGCGCAGGGGGGGTAGTGAAAAACTGTTTTTT	CASSLGRRGGSEKLFF
TRBD2	NA	TRBV20-1	TRBJ2-3	TGCAGTGCTGGAACTAGCGGGGGTACAGATACGCAGTATTTT	CSAGTSGGTDTQYF
TRBD1	few	TRBV27	TRBJ2-7	TGTGCCAGCAGTTCCCGGACAGGCGGAACCTACGAGCAGTACTTC	CASSSRTGGTYEQYF
NA	NA	TRBV6-6	TRBJ2-6	TGTGCCAGCACTCGGGGGACCTCTGGGGCCAACGTCCTGACTTTC	CASTRGTSGANVLTF
NA	NA	TRBV5-6	TRBJ2-7	TGTGCCAGCAGCTTGTGGCGGTTTTACGAGCAGTACTTC	CASSLWRFYEQYF
NA	NA	TRBV12-3/TRBV12-4	TRBJ2-3	TGTGCCAGCAGGGCAGGGTCGTCCACAGATACGCAGTATTTT	CASRAGSSTDTQYF
NA	once	TRBV6-1	TRBJ1-5	TGTGCCAGCAGTCCCCCCCAATTGACCCGTCAGCCCCAGCATTTT	CASSPPQLTRQPQHF
TRBD2	few	TRBV7-8	TRBJ2-7	TGTGCCAGCAGCCCGGGGACTAGCGGGGGAGGGGAGCAGTACTTC	CASSPGTSGGGEQYF
TRBD1	NA	TRBV7-6	TRBJ1-2	TGTGCCAGCAGCATAGGGACAGGGTATGGCTACACCTTC	CASSIGTGYGYTF
NA	NA	TRBV7-2	TRBJ2-7	TGTGCCAGCAGCTTTAGTCCCGGCTACGAGCAGTACTTC	CASSFSPGYEQYF
NA	NA	TRBV7-2	TRBJ1-2	TGTGCCAGCAGCAGGAAGCTCCAAGACTATGGCTACACCTTC	CASSRKLQDYGYTF
NA	NA	TRBV7-9	TRBJ1-2	TGTGCCAGCAGCTTAGCGTCCAATGGGGAGAACTATGGCTACACCTTC	CASSLASNGENYGYTF
NA	NA	TRBV7-8	TRBJ2-7	TGTGCCAGCAGCAGGACAGAGGTCAACTCCTACGAGCAGTACTTC	CASSRTEVNSYEQYF